Presented here are 30 T cell receptor beta chains from one specimen sequenced in a study of siplizumab effects on memory and regulatory T cells. TCRdb's table, derived via immunoSEQ multiplex PCR, lists solely in-frame clones and lacks some. The sample includes about 100,000 clones, about 91% of them seen just once. The sample taken for sequencing was CD4+ T cells sorted from blood. These receptors all stem from a human donor in good health.

This clone was picked up a small number of times. This chain uses TRBV9 with TRBJ2-2; D perhaps matches TRBD1 (5 bases). CDR3 length: 13 amino acids. Trimming shortened V by 4 bases and J by 5 bases, and 9 bases separated the two germline ends. Germline CDR1 SGDLS, CDR2 YYNGEE. This CDR3 is CASSSRQTGELFF. The CDR3 DNA reads as TGTGCCAGCAGCTCGAGACAGACCGGGGAGCTGTTTTTT.

This chain uses TRBV28 with TRBJ2-1; no definite D call. The V and J ends lost 2 bases and 12 bases respectively, with 17 bases between them. This CDR3 is 14 amino acids long. Germline V gives CDR1 MDHEN, CDR2 SYDVKM. In DNA, the CDR3 is TGTGCCAGCAGTTTAAGTGACCCAATCCTTAGGCAGTTCTTC. Its protein product is CASSLSDPILRQFF.

The chain recombines TRBV2 with TRBJ2-2; D call uncertain. The CDR3 consists of 15 residues. Germline CDR1 is SNHLY and CDR2 is FYNNEI. Trimming removed 7 bases from V and 4 bases from J, with 16 bases in between. CDR3 region: CASMRNPGSTGELFF. The CDR3 DNA follows: TGTGCCAGCATGAGGAATCCCGGGTCCACCGGGGAGCTGTTTTTT.

As DNA, the CDR3 is TGTGCCAGCAGCCAACGCGGAGGGGCGAACGTCTATGGCTACACCTTC. The encoded protein is CASSQRGGANVYGYTF. V gene TRBV11-1 combines with J gene TRBJ1-2; maybe TRBD1 (5 bases). CDR1 is SGHAT, CDR2 FQDESV, per germline (reference sequence). There are 16 residues in the CDR3. Trimming cost V 5 bases and J 4 bases, with 20 bases left between them.

The chain recombines TRBV19 with TRBJ2-7; unclear D gene. This CDR3 has 13 amino acids. Germline V lookup: CDR1 LNHDA, CDR2 SQIVND (reference sequence). V was clipped by 2 bases and J by 6 bases, with 11 bases between them. The DNA for the CDR3 is TGTGCCAGTAGTATAACAGCGCGGTCCGAGCAGTACTTC. It is translated as CASSITARSEQYF.

This clone was detected a few times. The chain uses TRBV19 and TRBJ1-1, with D possibly TRBD1 on 5 matching bases. V was trimmed by 6 bases and J by 1 base, leaving 12 bases between them. The germline V gene has CDR1 LNHDA and CDR2 SQIVND (reference sequence). The CDR3 is made up of 14 amino acids. The CDR3 coding sequence is TGTGCCAGTAGAACGGGGACGGCGAACACTGAAGCTTTCTTT. This sequence encodes CASRTGTANTEAFF.

This rearrangement joins TRBV30 to TRBJ1-3; D remains ambiguous. From germline, CDR1 is GTSNPN and CDR2 SVGIG (reference sequence). V was trimmed by 5 bases and J by 0 bases, leaving 5 bases between them. The CDR3 runs 12 residues. CDR3 in amino acids: CAWRSSGNTIYF. The DNA of the CDR3 is TGTGCCTGGCGGAGCTCTGGAAACACCATATATTTT.

The CDR3 reads CASSLRQGSTYEQYF. The CDR3 DNA sequence: TGTGCCAGCAGTTTACGACAGGGTAGCACCTACGAGCAGTACTTC. The rearrangement links TRBV28 to TRBJ2-7; 7 bases are shared with TRBD1. The V gene end was trimmed by 2 bases and the J gene end by 2 bases; junction bases not matched to a gene: 6. CDR1 and CDR2 (germline): MDHEN, SYDVKM. The CDR3 runs to 15 residues.

V and J are TRBV4-2 and TRBJ1-1; 7 bases match TRBD1. After removal of 4 bases from V and 2 bases from J, the junction contained 7 bases not matched to a gene. Germline-derived CDR1 and CDR2 are LGHNA and YNFKEQ. The CDR3 loop spans 15 amino acids. This chain's CDR3 is CASSLTTGTNTEAFF. Here the CDR3 DNA reads TGTGCCAGCAGCCTAACGACAGGGACAAACACTGAAGCTTTCTTT.

The chain carries TRBV18 and TRBJ2-5; no clear D gene. Germline V gene data show CDR1 as KGHSH and CDR2 as LQKENI. Trimming cost V 6 bases and J 4 bases, with 9 bases left between them. The CDR3 sequence is 12 residues long. The CDR3 sequence is CASSGVGETQYF. CDR3 bases: TGTGCCAGCTCTGGGGTAGGAGAGACCCAGTACTTC.

The chain links TRBV5-4 to TRBJ2-5; TRBD2 might be the D (5 bases). Germline V gives CDR1 SGHNT, CDR2 YYREEE (reference sequence). This CDR3 comprises 14 residues. Trimming took 3 bases from V and 2 from J, leaving 11 bases between them. This chain's CDR3 is CASSSRTQQETQYF. DNA of the CDR3: TGTGCCAGCAGCTCCCGGACTCAACAAGAGACCCAGTACTTC. The full variable domain, with the rest looked up from reference TRBV5-4 and TRBJ2-5, is ETGVTQSPTHLIKTRGQQVTLRCSSQSGHNTVSWYQQALGQGPQFIFQYYREEENGRGNFPPRFSGLQFPNYSSELNVNALELDDSALYLCASSSRTQQETQYFGPGTRLLVL.

The V and J genes are TRBV27 and TRBJ1-2, with D possibly being TRBD1 (6 bases). The CDR3 totals 16 residues. Trimming left V 3 bases short and J 3 bases short, with 17 bases between. CDR1 is MNHEY and CDR2 is SMNVEV in the germline V gene (reference sequence). The CDR3 spells CASSLDHIGGDYGYTF. The CDR3 DNA sequence: TGTGCCAGCAGTTTGGACCATATCGGGGGCGACTATGGCTACACCTTC.

This clone came up a few times. This sequence joins TRBV19 and TRBJ1-6, with D unresolved. V lost 3 bases to trimming and J lost 10 bases, with 13 bases between them. The CDR3 has 14 amino acids. Germline values: CDR1 LNHDA, CDR2 SQIVND (reference sequence). The CDR3 protein is CASSMREINSPLHF. CDR3 DNA: TGTGCCAGTAGTATGCGGGAGATAAACTCACCCCTCCACTTT. The variable domain in full, completed from reference TRBV19 and TRBJ1-6, reads DGGITQSPKYLFRKEGQNVTLSCEQNLNHDAMYWYRQDPGQGLRLIYYSQIVNDFQKGDIAEGYSVSREKKESFPLTVTSAQKNPTAFYLCASSMREINSPLHFGNGTRLTVT.

The chain has TRBV5-4 and TRBJ2-5; 8 positions agree with TRBD1. The V gene end was trimmed by 7 bases and the J gene end by 5 bases; junction bases not matched to a gene: 4. The CDR3 covers 12 residues. CDR1 SGHNT and CDR2 YYREEE come from the germline V gene (reference sequence). The CDR3 sequence: CASHQGAETQYF. CDR3 sequence (DNA): TGTGCCAGCCATCAGGGGGCGGAGACCCAGTACTTC. The whole variable domain, filled in from reference TRBV5-4 and TRBJ2-5, reads ETGVTQSPTHLIKTRGQQVTLRCSSQSGHNTVSWYQQALGQGPQFIFQYYREEENGRGNFPPRFSGLQFPNYSSELNVNALELDDSALYLCASHQGAETQYFGPGTRLLVL.

This chain uses TRBV6-6 with TRBJ1-2, with unresolved D. Per the germline V gene, CDR1 is MNHNY and CDR2 is SVGAGI (reference sequence). Deletions cut 6 bases from V and 3 bases from J, with 8 bases between. The CDR3 totals 12 residues. Written as DNA, the CDR3 is TGTGCCAGCAGGGTTGCGGACTATGGCTACACCTTC. It specifies CASRVADYGYTF.

This clone is a singleton in its sample. The rearrangement links TRBV7-9 to TRBJ2-1; TRBD2 agrees at 8 bases. Germline loops: CDR1 SEHNR, CDR2 FQNEAQ (reference sequence). The V gene end was trimmed by 7 bases and the J gene end by 5 bases; junction bases not matched to a gene: 7. The CDR3 sequence is 14 residues long. The CDR3 sequence is CASIRGGLNNEQFF. CDR3 bases: TGTGCCAGCATACGGGGGGGCCTGAACAATGAGCAGTTCTTC.

The chain carries TRBV28 and TRBJ2-5; D is unclear. V shed 8 bases and J shed 5 bases, with 15 bases lying between them. Germline V gene data show CDR1 as MDHEN and CDR2 as SYDVKM. The CDR3 runs 13 residues. Here the CDR3 reads CASHGRSWETQYF. CDR3 DNA sequence: TGTGCCAGCCACGGACGGTCATGGGAGACCCAGTACTTC.

Only a few counts were recorded for this clone. The gene calls are TRBV5-1 and TRBJ1-1; D is undetermined. This CDR3 has 16 residues. Trimming took off 2 bases at V and 0 bases at J, with 14 bases between the two ends. Germline V gene data show CDR1 as SGHRS and CDR2 as YFSETQ. The CDR3 region is CASSFVAGSLNTEAFF. The CDR3, as DNA: TGCGCCAGCAGCTTTGTTGCGGGGAGCTTGAACACTGAAGCTTTCTTT.

The rearrangement uses TRBV5-1 and TRBJ2-3, with 7 positions matching TRBD2. Per the germline V gene, CDR1 is SGHRS and CDR2 is YFSETQ. The CDR3 sequence is 14 residues long. J lost 8 bases, V lost 0 bases, and 6 bases had no gene match. CDR3 DNA sequence: TGCGCCAGCAGCTTGGCCGCGAGCGGGACTACGCAGTATTTT. This sequence encodes CASSLAASGTTQYF.

This clone was recorded once. The V and J genes are TRBV5-4 and TRBJ2-1; possibly TRBD1 for D (5 bases). The V end lost 4 bases, the J end lost 6 bases, and 11 bases lay between the germline ends. The V gene's germline CDR1 is SGHNT and CDR2 YYREEE (reference sequence). The CDR3 sequence is 13 residues long. DNA for the CDR3: TGTGCCAGCAGCACTAAGGACACCAATGAGCAGTTCTTC. It codes for CASSTKDTNEQFF. Drawing the rest from reference TRBV5-4 and TRBJ2-1, the complete variable domain is ETGVTQSPTHLIKTRGQQVTLRCSSQSGHNTVSWYQQALGQGPQFIFQYYREEENGRGNFPPRFSGLQFPNYSSELNVNALELDDSALYLCASSTKDTNEQFFGPGTRLTVL.

This clone was detected only a few times. The J gene is TRBJ2-2, the V gene TRBV4-1; D is undetermined. Germline-derived CDR1 and CDR2 are MGHRA and YSYEKL. V was shortened by 1 base and J by 0 bases, with 6 bases between the two germline ends. CDR3 length: 15 residues. The CDR3 spells CASSQVAPNTGELFF. CDR3 bases: TGCGCCAGCAGCCAAGTGGCCCCGAACACCGGGGAGCTGTTTTTT.

The rearrangement uses TRBV5-1 and TRBJ2-2; D is tentatively TRBD1 or TRBD2 (5 bases each). CDR1 and CDR2 (germline): SGHRS, YFSETQ. The CDR3 has 17 residues. V was cut by 3 bases and J by 6 bases, with 21 bases left in between. CDR3 sequence (DNA): TGCGCCAGCAGCTCCCCCCCGGGACGAATAAACCCCGGGGAGCTGTTTTTT. The encoded protein is CASSSPPGRINPGELFF.

V is TRBV9 and J is TRBJ2-2, with a weak D call TRBD1 (6 bases). V was cut by 3 bases and J by 7 bases, with 13 bases left in between. This CDR3 region has 14 residues. Germline CDR1 is SGDLS and CDR2 is YYNGEE. The CDR3 region has the DNA TGTGCCAGCAGCGAGCGCACAGGGTTCGGGGAGCTGTTTTTT. Translation gives CASSERTGFGELFF.

The J gene is TRBJ2-7, the V gene TRBV5-1, with a possible D match to TRBD2 (6 bases). The germline CDR1 and CDR2 sequences are SGHRS and YFSETQ. The V and J ends lost 0 bases and 2 bases respectively, with 12 bases between them. The CDR3 is made up of 15 amino acids. The CDR3, as DNA: TGCGCCAGCAGCTTGGCGGGACTGAAAACCTACGAGCAGTACTTC. Protein: CASSLAGLKTYEQYF.

The rearrangement uses TRBV21-1 and TRBJ1-5; the table gives TRBD1 as D, unverified against the DNA. TRBV21-1 is a pseudogene segment. The CDR3 runs to 16 residues. CDR3 sequence: CASRLRGRGSNQPQHF. The CDR3 DNA reads TGTGCCAGCCGGTTAAGGGGTCGTGGTAGCAATCAGCCCCAGCATTTT.

This clone was detected once. The chain uses TRBV28 and TRBJ2-7, with TRBD2 identical over 9 bases. The V gene's germline CDR1 is MDHEN and CDR2 SYDVKM. This CDR3 has 13 residues. J lost 6 bases, V lost 3 bases, and 3 bases had no gene match. The CDR3 DNA is TGTGCCAGCAGTTTGGCGGGGGGGCGCGAGCAGTACTTC. Amino acid sequence: CASSLAGGREQYF.

The chain carries TRBV6-1 and TRBJ1-6; the D gene is possibly TRBD1 (5 bases). The length of the CDR3 is 13 residues. Trimming took 11 bases from V and 5 from J, leaving 13 bases between them. CDR1 is MNHNS and CDR2 is SASEGT in the germline V gene. The CDR3 nucleotides are TGTGCCGGAGGGACCGCCGATAATTCACCCCTCCACTTT. Encoded protein: CAGGTADNSPLHF.

V is TRBV11-2 and J is TRBJ2-5; 9 positions match TRBD2. The CDR3 spans 16 residues. V gave up 1 base and J gave up 1 base; unmatched junction bases: 4. The germline V gene has CDR1 SGHAT and CDR2 FQNNGV. The CDR3: CASSLGGGGAQETQYF. The CDR3 nucleotides read TGTGCCAGCAGCTTAGGCGGCGGGGGGGCCCAAGAGACCCAGTACTTC.

CDR3 sequence reads: CASSPRQNNEKLFF. CDR3 nucleotides: TGTGCCAGCAGTCCTCGACAGAATAATGAAAAACTGTTTTTT. The chain employs TRBV6-6 and TRBJ1-4; a weak D match, TRBD1 (5 bases). Germline V gene data show CDR1 as MNHNY and CDR2 as SVGAGI (reference sequence). Trimming shortened V by 5 bases and J by 4 bases, and 11 bases separated the two germline ends. The CDR3 loop spans 14 amino acids.

The chain has TRBV10-3 and TRBJ2-2; perhaps TRBD1 as D (6 bases). The V end lost 0 bases, the J end lost 6 bases, and 11 bases lay between the germline ends. Germline CDR1 reads ENHRY; CDR2 reads SYGVKD. The CDR3 spans 15 residues. DNA for the CDR3: TGTGCCATCAGTGAGTCACAGGGCCCCCCCGGGGAGCTGTTTTTT. Protein product: CAISESQGPPGELFF.